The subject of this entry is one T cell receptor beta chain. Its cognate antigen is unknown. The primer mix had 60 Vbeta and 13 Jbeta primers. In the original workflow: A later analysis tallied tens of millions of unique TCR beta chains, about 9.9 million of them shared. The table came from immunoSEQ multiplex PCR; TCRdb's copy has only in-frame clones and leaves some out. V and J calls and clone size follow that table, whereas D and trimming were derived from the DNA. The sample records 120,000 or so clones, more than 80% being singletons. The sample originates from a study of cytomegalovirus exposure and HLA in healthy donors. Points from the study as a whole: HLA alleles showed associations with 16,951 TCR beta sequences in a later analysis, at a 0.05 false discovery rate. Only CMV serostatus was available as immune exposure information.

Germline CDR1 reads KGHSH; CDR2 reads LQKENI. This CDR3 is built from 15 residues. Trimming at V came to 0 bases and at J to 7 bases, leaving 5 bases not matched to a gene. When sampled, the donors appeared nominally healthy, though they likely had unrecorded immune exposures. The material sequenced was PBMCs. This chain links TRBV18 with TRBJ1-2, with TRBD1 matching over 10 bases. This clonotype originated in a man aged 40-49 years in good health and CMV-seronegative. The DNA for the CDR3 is TGTGCCAGCTCACCACCGACAGGGGGCGAAGGTGGCTACACCTTC. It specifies CASSPPTGGEGGYTF.